The following is a TCR beta chain sequence with its context. Its antigen is currently not known. No base quality information exists; no much larger clone differs at one position. Cut back by 3 bases and 0 bases, the V and J ends lie 9 bases apart. Reading from cysteine to phenylalanine, the CDR3 counts 15 amino acids. This entry keeps only the CDR3 DNA: 45 bases, framed from base 1. Looking up the germline V gene (reference sequence) yields CDR1 LNHDA and CDR2 SQIVND. Collaborating institutions collected whole blood in K2EDTA tubes following their own protocols. Collaborator samples were shipped for TCRbeta analysis as frozen whole blood, isolated PBMCs, or DNA extracted from either sample type. This sample is drawn from a study of blood T cell repertoires in COVID-19 (dated by TCRdb to the early 2020s). Context from the whole study: Samples from collaborators originated in the United States, Italy and Spain and spanned both the acute and convalescent phases of COVID-19. The samples were drawn from the first 160 participants of the ongoing ImmuneRACE study and from roughly 1,300 subjects provided by 6 global collaborators. The repertoires were released in a freely available public database meant as a resource for research on the immune response to SARS-CoV-2. Nearly every sample came with metadata listing a de-identified subject ID, COVID-19 status, age in years and sex. Deeply sampled blood TCRbeta repertoires from subjects exposed to, actively infected with, or recovered from COVID-19 were included in the dataset. Where available, HLA class I and class II types were obtained from metadata supplied by the sample provider rather than from assay-based typing. The prospective study material was composed of cDNA or gDNA derived from T cells, B-cell-depleted T cells, or PBMCs.

Findings and caveats that apply to the study as a whole: The quantity of clinical and demographic metadata differed by source and by participant and was supplied without curation.

The immunoSEQ Assay, a bias-controlled multiplex PCR, was used to amplify TCRbeta CDR3 regions from genomic DNA. The published analysis was carried out like this. The number of nucleated cells in each sample was estimated by amplification of reference gene primers within the assay. To quantify the absolute abundance of each unique TCRbeta CDR3 rearrangement, sequence reads were collapsed and filtered. For each sample, productive Simpson clonality was calculated as the square root of Simpson's diversity index over productive rearrangements. In its TCRdb copy, this immuneACCESS table keeps in-frame sequences only and misses some clones. Where compared with another copy, unresolved V genes explain less than half of these, and the others have no known cause. V and J calls and clone size are given by that table; D and trimming were obtained from the DNA. The sample yields around 270,000 clones; around 89% were counted once. The ten most abundant clones make up about 4.6% of the sample.

This TCR was recovered from a man aged 40-50 years with acute or convalescent COVID-19. This chain joins TRBV19 to TRBJ1-5, and the D gene may be TRBD1, 5 bases matching. Input material: peripheral blood. The DNA is as follows: TGTGCCAGTAGTATGGAGGGGTATAGCAATCAGCCCCAGCATTTT. Protein translation: CASSMEGYSNQPQHF.